The 17 T cell receptor beta chains given below trace back to one sample, sequenced in a study of T cell repertoires in cytomegalovirus infection. TCRdb passed the reads through MiXCR, listing each CDR3 protein once. The sample includes 650,000 to 900,000 distinct CDR3 sequences, around a third of them seen just once. These receptors lack a known antigen. The material was cultured CD8+ T cells from PBMCs, obtained from culture after CMV antigen stimulation. Source of these receptors: a human donor in good health (CMV status not recorded). Some clones in this sample may be carry-over from other donors' samples.

The chain has TRBV29-1 and TRBJ1-1; D ambiguous. With 1 base removed from V and 0 bases from J, the gap between germline ends came to 6 bases. The CDR3 length is 13 residues. The germline gives CDR1 SQVTM, CDR2 ANQGSEA. The CDR3 spells CSVEAGLNTEAFF. As DNA, the CDR3 is TGCAGCGTTGAAGCAGGACTGAACACTGAAGCTTTCTTT.

This clonotype was counted ten times or more. This rearrangement joins TRBV6-1 to TRBJ2-1; 8 bases map to TRBD2. Trimming cost V 8 bases and J 7 bases; bases outside gene matches: 16. Germline V lookup: CDR1 MNHNS, CDR2 SASEGT. The CDR3 length is 16 residues. DNA for the CDR3: TGTGCCAGCGTCTCCCCCGGGGCGGGGGGCAGGAATGAGCAGTTCTTC. Translated: CASVSPGAGGRNEQFF.

This clonotype was counted between two and nine times. V and J are TRBV7-8 and TRBJ2-1; 13 bases agree with TRBD2. Trimming cost V 3 bases and J 8 bases; bases outside gene matches: 13. The germline V gene encodes CDR1 SGHVS and CDR2 FQNEAQ. This CDR3 has 18 residues. For the CDR3, the DNA is TGTGCCAGCAGCTTGGTCTTCTCCGGGACTAGCGGGGTCTATGAGCAGTTCTTC. This gives the protein CASSLVFSGTSGVYEQFF.

This clonotype was recorded at least ten times. The rearrangement joins TRBV12-3 or TRBV12-4 to TRBJ1-1; TRBD1 agrees at 7 bases. The CDR3 runs 12 residues. The junction had 5 bases not matched to a gene; V was cut back by 6 bases and J by 7 bases. The CDR3 DNA reads as TGTGCCAGCAGGAGAGGGACAGTTGAAGCTTTCTTT. It encodes CASRRGTVEAFF.

In its sample, this clonotype was seen a few times. V is TRBV27 and J is TRBJ2-5; the match to TRBD1 covers 7 bases. After removal of 0 bases from V and 2 bases from J, the junction contained 3 bases not matched to a gene. Germline V gives CDR1 MNHEY, CDR2 SMNVEV (reference sequence). CDR3 length: 15 residues. CDR3 sequence: CASSLSGTEQETQYF. DNA for the CDR3: TGTGCCAGCAGTTTATCCGGGACAGAGCAAGAGACCCAGTACTTC.

This clonotype occurred a few times. The J gene is TRBJ2-1, the V gene TRBV4-3; D is unresolved. The CDR3 spans 15 residues. Germline V gene data show CDR1 as LGHNA and CDR2 as YSLEER. Trimming removed 3 bases at V and 4 bases at J, with 13 bases between. In nucleotides, the CDR3 is TGCGCCAGCAGCCAGCAGAACCACAGATACAATGAGCAGTTCTTC. Translation gives CASSQQNHRYNEQFF.

V gene TRBV6-1 combines with J gene TRBJ2-7; D unclear. V lost 3 bases, J lost 5 bases, and 8 bases lay in between. The CDR3 totals 12 residues. The germline V gene has CDR1 MNHNS and CDR2 SASEGT. The CDR3 loop reads CASSEGFNEQYF. Here the CDR3 DNA reads TGTGCCAGCAGTGAGGGGTTCAACGAGCAGTACTTC.

This clonotype was seen many times. This chain joins TRBV7-2 and TRBJ2-7; 10 positions agree with TRBD1. Germline CDR1 reads SGHTA; CDR2 reads FQGNSA. CDR3 length equals 14 residues. With 8 bases clipped from V and 1 base from J, the junction kept 5 bases outside the gene matches. The CDR3 region has the DNA TGTGCCAGCGGTGACAGGGGGCAGTCCTACGAGCAGTACTTC. It yields the protein CASGDRGQSYEQYF.

As concerns this clonotype: A read error may produce the germline difference seen at one junction end. V gene TRBV4-1 combines with J gene TRBJ2-3, with a weak D call TRBD2 (6 bases). This CDR3 region has 14 residues. Germline assignment: CDR1 MGHRA and CDR2 YSYEKL. In DNA, the CDR3 is TGTGCCAGCAGCCGATCAATCGGGGGAGATACGCAGTATTTT. Its protein product is CASSRSIGGDTQYF.

This clonotype has only a few counts. This rearrangement joins TRBV5-6 to TRBJ1-1; unclear D gene. Trimming shortened V by 1 base and J by 7 bases, and 11 bases separated the two germline ends. Germline CDR1 and CDR2: SGHDT and YYEEEE. The CDR3 sequence is 13 residues long. In DNA form, the CDR3 reads TGTGCCAGCAGCTTGTTGGAGGGTGATGAAGCTTTCTTT. This translates into CASSLLEGDEAFF. The full variable domain, completed using reference TRBV5-6 and TRBJ1-1, is DAGVTQSPTHLIKTRGQQVTLRCSPKSGHDTVSWYQQALGQGPQFIFQYYEEEERQRGNFPDRFSGHQFPNYSSELNVNALLLGDSALYLCASSLLEGDEAFFGQGTRLTVV.

The sample holds one count of this clonotype. V gene TRBV27 combines with J gene TRBJ1-1, with TRBD1 matching over 9 bases. The CDR3 loop spans 16 amino acids. Germline trimming cut 6 bases from V and 6 bases from J; bases unmatched to any gene: 14. The germline gives CDR1 MNHEY, CDR2 SMNVEV (reference sequence). The CDR3 here is CASRSGTGLLFAEAFF. The CDR3, as DNA: TGTGCCAGCAGATCCGGGACAGGGCTCTTATTCGCTGAAGCTTTCTTT.

The rearrangement links TRBV27 to TRBJ1-6, with 8 bases matching TRBD1. The junction had 15 bases not matched to a gene; V was cut back by 5 bases and J by 6 bases. CDR3 length: 18 amino acids. The germline V gene has CDR1 MNHEY and CDR2 SMNVEV (reference sequence). The CDR3 loop is CASSPPDRARLANSPLHF. The CDR3 nucleotides read TGTGCCAGCAGTCCCCCGGACAGGGCAAGACTCGCTAATTCACCCCTCCACTTT.

This clonotype was recorded at least ten times. This rearrangement joins TRBV9 to TRBJ2-1, with 7 bases aligning to TRBD1. This CDR3 is 15 amino acids long. Trimming removed 4 bases from V and 1 base from J; junction bases left unmatched: 5. Looked up from germline, CDR1 is SGDLS and CDR2 is YYNGEE. The CDR3 here is CASSSGTVSYNEQFF. CDR3 in DNA: TGTGCCAGCAGCTCCGGGACAGTATCCTACAATGAGCAGTTCTTC.

V gene TRBV24-1 combines with J gene TRBJ2-2; D unresolved. The CDR3 length is 12 residues. CDR1 KGHDR and CDR2 SFDVKD come from the germline V gene. Trimming stripped 7 bases from V and 0 bases from J, with 2 bases between. DNA of the CDR3: TGTGCCACCAGGGCGAACACCGGGGAGCTGTTTTTT. Translating gives CATRANTGELFF.

The table lists this clonotype with a few counts. CDR3 coding DNA: TGTGCCAGCAGCTTAGAACAGTTCGAGCAGTACTTC. Protein product: CASSLEQFEQYF. The chain uses TRBV7-9 and TRBJ2-7; D remains unclear. This CDR3 region has 12 residues. Trimming cost V 1 base and J 6 bases, with 7 bases left between them. CDR1 and CDR2 from the germline V gene are SEHNR and FQNEAQ (reference sequence).

The V gene is TRBV29-1, the J gene TRBJ2-5; the match to TRBD2 covers 9 bases. This CDR3 is built from 14 residues. The germline V gene has CDR1 SQVTM and CDR2 ANQGSEA. Trimming removed 2 bases from V and 4 bases from J; junction bases left unmatched: 5. The CDR3 loop is CSVERRGGRETQYF. As DNA, the CDR3 is TGCAGCGTTGAAAGGCGGGGGGGCCGAGAGACCCAGTACTTC. Filled out from reference TRBV29-1 and TRBJ2-5, the complete variable domain reads SAVISQKPSRDICQRGTSLTIQCQVDSQVTMMFWYRQQPGQSLTLIATANQGSEATYESGFVIDKFPISRPNLTFSTLTVSNMSPEDSSIYLCSVERRGGRETQYFGPGTRLLVL.

This chain uses TRBV7-9 with TRBJ1-1; D is unclear. This CDR3 has 12 amino acids. CDR1 is SEHNR and CDR2 is FQNEAQ in the germline V gene (reference sequence). V dropped 10 bases and J dropped 3 bases, with 12 bases sitting between them. CDR3 DNA sequence: TGTGCCACCGAGGGTGTTTACACTGAAGCTTTCTTT. As protein: CATEGVYTEAFF.